Listed below are T cell receptor beta chains from one sample, sequenced in a study of cytomegalovirus exposure and HLA in healthy donors. Some clones are missing from TCRdb's copy, which holds only in-frame ones; the method was immunoSEQ multiplex PCR. Among 170,000 or so clones listed, about four fifths were seen once. Sequenced material: PBMCs. Every receptor here comes from a man aged 25 to 40 in good health and CMV-seropositive. CDR3s include the opening cysteine and the closing phenylalanine or tryptophan. A D gene is named only where the DNA matches it firmly. Clone size is not always given. Where it is, it says once, few, many or a class for expanded clones.

>once|TRBJ2-1|TRBD2|TRBV11-2
TGTGCCAGCAGCTTAGGGGCTAGCGGGGGGGCCCACAATGAGCAGTTCTTC
CASSLGASGGAHNEQFF
>NA|TRBJ2-4|TRBD1|TRBV19
TGTGCCAGTAGTATCGGACCGACAGGGGGCGAAAACATTCAGTACTTC
CASSIGPTGGENIQYF
>NA|TRBJ1-3|TRBD1|TRBV19
TGTGCCAGTAGTATCGGGACAGGGAAGGGCTCTGGAAACACCATATATTTT
CASSIGTGKGSGNTIYF
>NA|TRBJ1-3|NA|TRBV30
TGTGCCTGGAGTGATCTCTCTGGAAACACCATATATTTT
CAWSDLSGNTIYF
>few|TRBJ2-7|TRBD1|TRBV7-8
TGTGCCAGCAGCGGGCCGGGACAGTCCTACGAGCAGTACTTC
CASSGPGQSYEQYF
>NA|TRBJ2-5|NA|TRBV4-1
TGCGCCAGCAGCCAAGATTATTCGGAGACCCAGTACTTC
CASSQDYSETQYF
>NA|TRBJ1-5|NA|TRBV7-9
TGTTCCAGCAGCTTAGCTGTAGGGGCGGTCGATCAGCCCCAGCATTTT
CSSSLAVGAVDQPQHF
>NA|TRBJ1-2|NA|TRBV30
TGTGCCTGGAGTGTAAGTCGAGGGGGTAATGGCTACACCTTC
CAWSVSRGGNGYTF
>NA|TRBJ2-5|TRBD1|TRBV6-5
TGTGCCAGCAGTTGGGACAGGGGCCCCCAAGAGACCCAGTACTTC
CASSWDRGPQETQYF
>NA|TRBJ2-5|TRBD2|TRBV19
TGTGCCAGTAGTATAGTTGGGACTAGCGGGAGAGAGACCCAGTACTTC
CASSIVGTSGRETQYF
>NA|TRBJ2-3|NA|TRBV5-1
TGCGCCAGCAGCTCCCCCGAGGGGGGCACAGATACGCAGTATTTT
CASSSPEGGTDTQYF
>once|TRBJ2-2|NA|TRBV6-1
TGTGCCAGCAGGGGATTGAGGGGGAAGGCCGGGGAGCTGTTTTTT
CASRGLRGKAGELFF
>NA|TRBJ1-1|NA|TRBV14
TGTGCCAGCAGCCGACTCCCTGGCGCCACTGAAGCTTTCTTT
CASSRLPGATEAFF
>NA|TRBJ1-1|TRBD1|TRBV14
TGTGCCAGCAGCCAAGGACAGGGAATGAACACTGAAGCTTTCTTT
CASSQGQGMNTEAFF
>NA|TRBJ1-4|TRBD1|TRBV4-2
TGTGCCAGCAGCCAAGTCCGGGGACAGGGTCATGAAAAACTGTTTTTT
CASSQVRGQGHEKLFF
>NA|TRBJ2-7|NA|TRBV11-2
TGTGCCAGCAGCTTAGTCCAGCGAGTCTACGAGCAGTACTTC
CASSLVQRVYEQYF
>NA|TRBJ2-3|TRBD2|TRBV7-9
TGTTCCAGCAGCCCGGGACTAGCGGGAGGTTCTAGCACAGATACGCAGTATTTT
CSSSPGLAGGSSTDTQYF
>NA|TRBJ2-7|NA|TRBV7-2
TGTGCCAGCAGCGCCGGGACTTTCCCGGACGAGCAGTACTTC
CASSAGTFPDEQYF
>NA|TRBJ1-5|NA|TRBV27
TGTGCCAGCAGTTTAAACCCCTTTTCGGAGCCCCAGCATTTT
CASSLNPFSEPQHF
>NA|TRBJ2-2|TRBD1|TRBV23-1
TGCGCCAGCAGTCAAACAACTCCGGGACAGGGGGCAAGCGGGGAGCTGTTTTTT
CASSQTTPGQGASGELFF
>NA|TRBJ2-5|TRBD1|TRBV5-1
TGCGCCAGCAGCTTGGGACTTCAACCCAGGGGGTACCAAGAGACCCAGTACTTC
CASSLGLQPRGYQETQYF
>NA|TRBJ1-5|TRBD1|TRBV4-1
TGCGCCAGCAGCCAAGGTACAACAGGGGATAGCAATCAGCCCCAGCATTTT
CASSQGTTGDSNQPQHF
>NA|TRBJ1-5|NA|TRBV10-1
TGCGCCAGCAGTGCAGGGGTCCAGCCCCAGCATTTT
CASSAGVQPQHF
>NA|TRBJ1-1|TRBD1|TRBV6-5
TGTGCCAGCAGTTACGACAGGGAAATGAACACTGAAGCTTTCTTT
CASSYDREMNTEAFF
>NA|TRBJ2-1|TRBD2|TRBV2
TGTGCCAGCAGTCTGACTAGCGGGATCTACAATGAGCAGTTCTTC
CASSLTSGIYNEQFF
>NA|TRBJ2-3|TRBD2|TRBV30
TGTGCCTGGAGCGGAGGACTAGCGGGAGTGGCAGATACGCAGTATTTT
CAWSGGLAGVADTQYF
>few|TRBJ2-3|TRBD1|TRBV6-4
TGTGCCAGCAGTGCCGGGACAGGGGGCGCAGATACGCAGTATTTT
CASSAGTGGADTQYF
>NA|TRBJ2-3|NA|TRBV4-1
TGCGCCAGCAGCCAAGAAAGGGCTACGGTTGGGGGGTCCACAGATACGCAGTATTTT
CASSQERATVGGSTDTQYF
>NA|TRBJ1-2|TRBD1|TRBV7-9
TGTGCCAGCAGCCGGGACAGGAGTTCCTTAAACTATGGCTACACCTTC
CASSRDRSSLNYGYTF
>once|TRBJ2-7|TRBD1|TRBV6-5
TGTGCCAGCAGAGCCCCGACAGGGATAACCTACGAGCAGTACTTC
CASRAPTGITYEQYF
>NA|TRBJ1-3|NA|TRBV4-1
TGCGCCAGCAGCCAAGTTATGCACAGGGCTGGAAACACCATATATTTT
CASSQVMHRAGNTIYF
>once|TRBJ1-4|NA|TRBV5-1
TGCGCCAGCAGCTTGGGAGTTACTAATGAAAAACTGTTTTTT
CASSLGVTNEKLFF
>once|TRBJ2-5|NA|TRBV6-5
TGTGCCAGCAGTTACTCGAACCCCATCCGGGAGACCCAGTACTTC
CASSYSNPIRETQYF
>NA|TRBJ1-2|NA|TRBV25-1
TGTGCCAGCAGTGATCGGTTTGGCTACACCTTC
CASSDRFGYTF
>NA|TRBJ2-6|NA|TRBV6-1
TGTGCCAGCAGTGAAGCGACGGGGATCATAAGCTCTGGGGCCAACGTCCTGACTTTC
CASSEATGIISSGANVLTF
>NA|TRBJ1-4|NA|TRBV6-1
TGTGCCAGCAGTGAAGCGGGCCGAGGGCGGGATGAAAAACTGTTTTTT
CASSEAGRGRDEKLFF
>few|TRBJ1-1|NA|TRBV6-4
TGTGCCAGCAGTGTCGGGATGGGGGGATCGGCTTTCTTT
CASSVGMGGSAFF
>once|TRBJ2-7|NA|TRBV20-1
TGCAGTATGGGCAGTTCCGAGCAGTACTTC
CSMGSSEQYF
>NA|TRBJ2-7|NA|TRBV29-1
TGCAGCGTTGTACAACAGGGAGATCGGGCCTACGAGCAGTACTTC
CSVVQQGDRAYEQYF
>NA|TRBJ1-1|NA|TRBV6-6
TGTGCCAGCAGTTATACAGCAATGAACACTGAAGCTTTCTTT
CASSYTAMNTEAFF
>few|TRBJ2-1|TRBD1|TRBV29-1
TGCAGCGTTGGCCGGGACAGGGGTGCTGAGCAGTTCTTC
CSVGRDRGAEQFF
>NA|TRBJ2-7|TRBD2|TRBV18
TGTGCCAGCTCACCGAGACTAGCGGGAGTCCAAACGGCGTCCTACGAGCAGTACTTC
CASSPRLAGVQTASYEQYF
>once|TRBJ2-1|TRBD1|TRBV4-3
TGCGCCAGCAGCCAAGAGAGCCCGCCCCGGACAGGGATAAATGAGCAGTTCTTC
CASSQESPPRTGINEQFF
>NA|TRBJ2-1|TRBD2|TRBV4-3
TGCGCCAGCAGCCAAGAACGCGCGGGACTAGCTTACAATGAGCAGTTCTTC
CASSQERAGLAYNEQFF
>NA|TRBJ1-2|TRBD1|TRBV19
TGTGCCAGTAACCCTACGACAGGGGCTGGCTATGGCTACACCTTC
CASNPTTGAGYGYTF
>NA|TRBJ2-5|TRBD1|TRBV4-1
TGCGCCAGCAGCCGATCGGGACAGGGTGTTAGGGAGACCCAGTACTTC
CASSRSGQGVRETQYF
>few|TRBJ1-1|NA|TRBV6-5
TGTGCCAGCAGTTACGAAGGGAGCACTGAAGCTTTCTTT
CASSYEGSTEAFF
>NA|TRBJ2-7|TRBD1|TRBV6-5
TGTGCCAGCAGTTACCCTGGGACAGGGGAAGTCAGCTTC
CASSYPGTGEVSF